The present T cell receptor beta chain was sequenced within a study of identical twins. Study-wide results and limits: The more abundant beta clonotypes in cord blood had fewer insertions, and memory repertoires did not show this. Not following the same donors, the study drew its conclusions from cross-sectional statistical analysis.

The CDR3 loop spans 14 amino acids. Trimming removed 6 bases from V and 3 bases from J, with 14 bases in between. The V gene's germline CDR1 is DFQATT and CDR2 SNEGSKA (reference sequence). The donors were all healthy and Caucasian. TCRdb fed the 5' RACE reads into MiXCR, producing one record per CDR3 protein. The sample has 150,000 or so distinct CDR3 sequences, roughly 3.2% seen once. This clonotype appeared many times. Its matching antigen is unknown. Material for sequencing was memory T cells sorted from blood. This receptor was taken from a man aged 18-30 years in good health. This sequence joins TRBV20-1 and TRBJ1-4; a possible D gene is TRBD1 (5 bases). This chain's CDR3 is CSAGVSLPNEKLFF. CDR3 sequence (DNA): TGCAGTGCGGGGGTCTCCCTCCCTAATGAAAAACTGTTTTTT.